This T cell receptor beta chain was sequenced for a study of blood T cell repertoires in COVID-19 (dated by TCRdb to about 2020). With respect to the entire study: Samples from collaborators originated in the United States, Italy and Spain and spanned both the acute and convalescent phases of COVID-19. The prospective study material was composed of cDNA or gDNA derived from T cells, B-cell-depleted T cells, or PBMCs. Deeply sampled blood TCRbeta repertoires from subjects exposed to, actively infected with, or recovered from COVID-19 were included in the dataset. A freely available public database, intended as a resource for researchers studying the immune response to SARS-CoV-2, is where the repertoires were released. The samples were drawn from two sources: the first 160 participants of the ongoing ImmuneRACE study, and approximately 1,300 subjects contributed by 6 global collaborators. Sample metadata almost always included a de-identified subject ID, COVID-19 status, age in years and sex. Where HLA class I and class II types were available, the types were taken from metadata supplied by the sample provider, not from assay-based typing. Broader findings and caveats from the paper: How much clinical and demographic metadata was included differed by source and by participant, and the metadata was provided uncurated.

Collaborating institutions collected whole blood in K2EDTA tubes following their own protocols. For TCRbeta analysis, collaborator samples were shipped as frozen whole blood, as isolated PBMCs, or as DNA extracted from either sample type. The germline ends are 12 bases apart after V is trimmed by 1 base and J by 3 bases. CDR1 and CDR2, per the germline V gene, are SNHLY and FYNNEI. Its CDR3 holds 15 amino acids, cysteine through phenylalanine. Only the CDR3 portion is preserved as DNA: 45 bases, with reading frame beginning at the first base. TCRbeta CDR3 regions were amplified from genomic DNA using the immunoSEQ Assay, a bias-controlled multiplex PCR. In the authors' own workflow: Nucleated cell counts per sample were estimated from amplification of reference gene primers within the assay. To quantify the absolute abundance of each unique TCRbeta CDR3 rearrangement, sequence reads were collapsed and filtered. For each sample, productive Simpson clonality was calculated by taking the square root of Simpson's diversity index across productive rearrangements. TCRdb retrieved this table from immuneACCESS and kept in-frame rearrangements only. Not all clones are present; in checked studies, unresolved V genes account for under half, and no reason is known for the remainder. V, J and clone size reflect that table, while D and trimming were determined from the DNA. The sample table records more than 100,000 clones; 80% to 90% of these occur just once. The ten biggest clones cover roughly 3.6% of the sample.

Comment on this clone: Its specific antigen is unknown. The input lacks base qualities; no much larger clone sits a single base away.

Recombination connected TRBV2 to TRBJ1-1; TRBD1 could be the D gene, as 5 bases match. The material sequenced was peripheral blood. The sequence was collected from a woman in her fifties or sixties with acute or convalescent COVID-19. The CDR3 reads CASSEGRGGYTEAFF. DNA sequence: TGTGCCAGCAGTGAAGGGAGGGGCGGGTACACTGAAGCTTTCTTT.